This record looks at one TCR beta chain sequence and its context. Its matching antigen is unknown. These data belong to a study of beta chain features in type 1 diabetes. As for the study in general: Examination of sorted cells across all samples involved roughly 100 million cells.

This CDR3 region has 14 residues. From germline, CDR1 is LGHNA and CDR2 YSLEER. Trimming removed 6 bases from V and 8 bases from J; junction bases left unmatched: 7. The authors reverse transcribed all of the isolated RNA, so sequencing captured expressed TCRB transcripts. Sequenced naive, central memory and regulatory T cell samples produced an average of roughly 3.5 million reads. Here immunoSEQ multiplex PCR was the method, and the copy in TCRdb shows in-frame clones only, minus some. The profile covers roughly 250,000 clones, with 68% appearing a single time and about 0.05% taken by the ten largest. General study points: Healthy donors had naive, central memory and Treg TCRB repertoires that appeared less similar than those seen among patients.

Sorting with CD45RO/CCR7/CD25/CD127/CD95/CD27 yielded naive, central memory, regulatory and stem-like memory CD4+ cells. The rearrangement links TRBV4-3 to TRBJ2-1; 10 nucleotides agree with TRBD2. This TCR was sampled from a man aged 25 to 40 in good health. Specimen: naive CD4+ T cells from blood. The CDR3 nucleotides read TGCGCCAGCAGTACTAGCGGGATTGGGGATGAGCAGTTCTTC. Protein sequence: CASSTSGIGDEQFF.